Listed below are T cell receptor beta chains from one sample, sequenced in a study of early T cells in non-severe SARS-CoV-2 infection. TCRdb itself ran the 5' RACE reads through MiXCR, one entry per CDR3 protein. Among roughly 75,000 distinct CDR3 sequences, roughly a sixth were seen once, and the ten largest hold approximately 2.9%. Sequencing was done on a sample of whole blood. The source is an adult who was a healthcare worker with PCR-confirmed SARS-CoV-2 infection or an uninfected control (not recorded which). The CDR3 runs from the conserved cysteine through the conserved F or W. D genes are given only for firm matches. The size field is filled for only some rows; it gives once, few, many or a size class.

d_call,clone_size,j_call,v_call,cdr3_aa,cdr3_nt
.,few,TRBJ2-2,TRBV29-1,CSVEQGWNTGELFF,TGCAGCGTTGAACAGGGCTGGAACACCGGGGAGCTGTTTTTT
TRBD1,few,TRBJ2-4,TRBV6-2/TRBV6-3,CASSYSSQGAGGADRAKNIQYF,TGTGCCAGCAGTTACTCGAGTCAGGGGGCAGGGGGCGCCGATCGCGCCAAAAACATTCAGTACTTC
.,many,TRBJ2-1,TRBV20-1,CSARGDTYNEQFF,TGCAGTGCTAGAGGGGACACTTACAATGAGCAGTTCTTC
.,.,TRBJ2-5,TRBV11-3,CASSLPRALRETQYF,TGTGCCAGCAGCCTCCCCCGGGCCCTAAGGGAGACCCAGTACTTC
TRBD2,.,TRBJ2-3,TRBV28,CASSSPTSGDTDTQYF,TGTGCCAGCAGTTCACCGACTAGCGGGGACACAGATACGCAGTATTTT
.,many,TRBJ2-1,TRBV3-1,CASSHPDRSYNEQFF,TGTGCCAGCAGCCATCCTGACAGGTCCTACAATGAGCAGTTCTTC
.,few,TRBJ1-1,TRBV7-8,CASSLVRMNTEAFF,TGTGCCAGCAGCTTAGTACGGATGAACACTGAAGCTTTCTTT
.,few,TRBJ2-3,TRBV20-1,CSARVGEASRADTQYF,TGCAGTGCTAGAGTCGGTGAGGCTTCTCGGGCAGATACGCAGTATTTT
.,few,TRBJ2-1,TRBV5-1,CASSLRGTHPEQFF,TGCGCCAGCAGCTTGAGGGGGACCCACCCAGAGCAGTTCTTC
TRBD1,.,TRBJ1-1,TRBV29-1,CSVWTGPGTEAFF,TGCAGCGTTTGGACAGGGCCTGGGACTGAAGCTTTCTTT
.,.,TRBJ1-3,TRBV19,CASSRRGANPSGNTIYF,TGTGCCAGTAGTAGGCGCGGGGCCAACCCCTCTGGAAACACCATATATTTT
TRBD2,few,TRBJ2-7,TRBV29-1,CSVAPSSGSQYEQYF,TGCAGCGTTGCGCCGAGTAGCGGGAGTCAGTACGAGCAGTACTTC
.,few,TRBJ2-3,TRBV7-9,CASSPRNTRTYTDTQYF,TGTGCCAGCAGCCCTCGAAACACCAGGACTTACACAGATACGCAGTATTTT
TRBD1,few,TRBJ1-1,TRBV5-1,CASSPGQGRTEAFF,TGCGCCAGCAGCCCGGGACAGGGTAGGACTGAAGCTTTCTTT
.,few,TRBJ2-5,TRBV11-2,CASSPLTGLGTQYF,TGTGCCAGCAGCCCTCTGACAGGCCTGGGGACCCAGTACTTC
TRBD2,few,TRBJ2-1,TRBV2,CASSETNPSGSYNEQFF,TGTGCCAGCAGTGAAACTAACCCCAGCGGGAGTTACAATGAGCAGTTCTTC
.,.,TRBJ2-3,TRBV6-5,CASSSTGLARTDTQYF,TGTGCCAGCAGTTCTACTGGTCTAGCGAGGACAGATACGCAGTATTTT
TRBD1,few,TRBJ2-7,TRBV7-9,CASSPGDRGRYEQYF,TGTGCCAGCAGCCCTGGGGACAGGGGGCGTTACGAGCAGTACTTC
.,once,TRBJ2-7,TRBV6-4,CASTGTRHF,TGTGCCAGCACGGGTACTCGTCACTTC
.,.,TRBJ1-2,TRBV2,CASSRTDNYGYTF,TGTGCCAGCAGTAGGACAGACAACTATGGCTACACCTTC
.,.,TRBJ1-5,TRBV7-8,CASSLVGPNQPQHF,TGTGCCAGCAGCTTGGTCGGACCCAATCAGCCCCAGCATTTT
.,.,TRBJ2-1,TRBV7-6,CASSLEENDEQFF,TGTGCCAGCAGCTTAGAAGAGAATGATGAGCAGTTCTTC
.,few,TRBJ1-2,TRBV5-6,CASSLEGVVRNYGYTF,TGTGCCAGCAGCTTGGAAGGGGTGGTCCGAAACTATGGCTACACCTTC
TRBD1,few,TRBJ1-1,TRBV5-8,CAIEDRGIQLNTEAFF,TGTGCCATCGAAGACAGGGGCATCCAATTGAACACTGAAGCTTTCTTT
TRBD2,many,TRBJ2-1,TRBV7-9,CASSSSGSEYNEQFF,TGTGCCAGCAGCTCCAGCGGGAGTGAATACAATGAGCAGTTCTTC
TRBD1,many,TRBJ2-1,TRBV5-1,CASSYSGTGGYEQFF,TGCGCCAGCAGCTATTCCGGGACAGGGGGCTATGAGCAGTTCTTC
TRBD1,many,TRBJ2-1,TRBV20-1,CSATDRDRGRDEQFF,TGCAGTGCTACCGACCGGGACAGGGGGCGAGATGAGCAGTTCTTC
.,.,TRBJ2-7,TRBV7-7,CASSRASGYEQYF,TGTGCTAGCAGCCGGGCATCGGGTTACGAGCAGTACTTC
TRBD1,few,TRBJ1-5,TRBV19,CASSIDRQGMGQPQHF,TGTGCCAGTAGTATAGATCGACAGGGGATGGGCCAGCCCCAGCATTTT
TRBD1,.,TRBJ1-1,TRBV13,CASSLSDRANRGALF,TGTGCCAGCAGCTTAAGCGACAGGGCCAACAGGGGGGCTTTATTT
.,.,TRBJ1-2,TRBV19,CASSSDSYGYTF,TGTGCCAGTAGTTCAGACTCGTATGGCTACACCTTC